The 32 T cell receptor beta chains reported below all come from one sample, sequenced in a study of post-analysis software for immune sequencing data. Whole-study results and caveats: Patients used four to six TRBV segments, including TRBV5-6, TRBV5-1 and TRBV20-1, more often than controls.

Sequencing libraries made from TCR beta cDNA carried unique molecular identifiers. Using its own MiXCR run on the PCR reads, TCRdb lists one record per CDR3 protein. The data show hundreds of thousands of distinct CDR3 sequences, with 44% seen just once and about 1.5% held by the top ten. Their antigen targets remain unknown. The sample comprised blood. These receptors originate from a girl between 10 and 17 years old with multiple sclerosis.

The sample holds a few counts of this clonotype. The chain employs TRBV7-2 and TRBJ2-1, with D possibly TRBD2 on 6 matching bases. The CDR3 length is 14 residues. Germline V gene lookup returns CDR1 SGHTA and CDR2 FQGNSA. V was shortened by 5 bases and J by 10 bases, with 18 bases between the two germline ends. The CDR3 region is CASSPRRDSGEQFF. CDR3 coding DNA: TGTGCCAGCAGCCCACGACGGGACTCCGGCGAGCAGTTCTTC.

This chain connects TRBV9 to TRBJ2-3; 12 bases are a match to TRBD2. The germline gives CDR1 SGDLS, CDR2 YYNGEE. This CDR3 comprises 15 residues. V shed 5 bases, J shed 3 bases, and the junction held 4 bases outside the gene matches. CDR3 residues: CASSASGGETDTQYF. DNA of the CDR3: TGTGCCAGCAGTGCTAGCGGGGGGGAAACAGATACGCAGTATTTT.

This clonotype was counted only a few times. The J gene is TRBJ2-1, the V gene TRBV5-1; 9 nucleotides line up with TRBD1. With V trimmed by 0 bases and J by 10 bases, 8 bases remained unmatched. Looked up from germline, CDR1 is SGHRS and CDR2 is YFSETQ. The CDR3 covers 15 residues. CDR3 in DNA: TGCGCCAGCAGCTTGGAGGACAGGGGCTTTTCCGAGCAGTTCTTC. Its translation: CASSLEDRGFSEQFF.

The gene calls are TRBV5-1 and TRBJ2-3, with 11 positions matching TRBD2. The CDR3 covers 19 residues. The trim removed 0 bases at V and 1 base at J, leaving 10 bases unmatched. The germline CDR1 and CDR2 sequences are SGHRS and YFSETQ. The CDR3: CASSLVGSLAGGRTDTQYF. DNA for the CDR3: TGCGCCAGCAGCTTGGTAGGCAGCTTAGCGGGAGGGCGCACAGATACGCAGTATTTT.

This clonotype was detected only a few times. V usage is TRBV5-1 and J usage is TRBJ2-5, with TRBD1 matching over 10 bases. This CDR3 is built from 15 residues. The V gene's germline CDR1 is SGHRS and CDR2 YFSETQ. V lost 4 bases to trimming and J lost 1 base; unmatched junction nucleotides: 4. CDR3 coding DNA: TGCGCCAGCAGCACGGGACAGGGGTCCCAAGAGACCCAGTACTTC. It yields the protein CASSTGQGSQETQYF.

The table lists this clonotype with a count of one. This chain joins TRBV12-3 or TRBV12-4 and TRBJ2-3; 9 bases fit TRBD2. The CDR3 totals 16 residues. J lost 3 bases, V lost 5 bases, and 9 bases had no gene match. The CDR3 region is CASSPGRGGWTDTQYF. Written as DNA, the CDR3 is TGTGCCAGCAGTCCCGGGCGGGGGGGCTGGACAGATACGCAGTATTTT.

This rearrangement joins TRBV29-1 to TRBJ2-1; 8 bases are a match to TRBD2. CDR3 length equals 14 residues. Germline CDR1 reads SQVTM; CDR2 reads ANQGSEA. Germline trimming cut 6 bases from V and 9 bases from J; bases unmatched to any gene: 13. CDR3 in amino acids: CSVASGSRPVEQFF. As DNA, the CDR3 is TGCAGCGTCGCCAGCGGGAGTCGGCCCGTTGAGCAGTTCTTC.

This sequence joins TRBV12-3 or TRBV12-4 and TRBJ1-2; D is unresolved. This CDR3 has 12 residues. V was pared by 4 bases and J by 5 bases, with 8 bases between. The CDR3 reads CASSSGPYGYTF. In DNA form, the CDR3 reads TGTGCCAGCAGTTCCGGGCCGTATGGCTACACCTTC.

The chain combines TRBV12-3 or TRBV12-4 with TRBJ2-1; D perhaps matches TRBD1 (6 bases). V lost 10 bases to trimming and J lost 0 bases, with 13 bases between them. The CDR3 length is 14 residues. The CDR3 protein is CATQGQSSYNEQFF. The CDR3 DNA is TGTGCCACCCAGGGGCAGAGCTCCTACAATGAGCAGTTCTTC.

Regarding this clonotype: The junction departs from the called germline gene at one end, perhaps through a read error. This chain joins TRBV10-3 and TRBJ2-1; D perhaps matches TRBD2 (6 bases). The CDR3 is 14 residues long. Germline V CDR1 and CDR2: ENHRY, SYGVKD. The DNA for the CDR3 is TGTGCCGTCAGTGACGGGTCTAGCGACAGTGAGCAGTTCTTC. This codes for CAVSDGSSDSEQFF.

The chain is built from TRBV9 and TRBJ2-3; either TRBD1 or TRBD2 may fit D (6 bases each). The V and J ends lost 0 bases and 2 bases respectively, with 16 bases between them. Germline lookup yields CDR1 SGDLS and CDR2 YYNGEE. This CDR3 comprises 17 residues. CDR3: CASSVATGGRYTDTQYF. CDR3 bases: TGTGCCAGCAGCGTAGCTACCGGGGGCAGATACACAGATACGCAGTATTTT.

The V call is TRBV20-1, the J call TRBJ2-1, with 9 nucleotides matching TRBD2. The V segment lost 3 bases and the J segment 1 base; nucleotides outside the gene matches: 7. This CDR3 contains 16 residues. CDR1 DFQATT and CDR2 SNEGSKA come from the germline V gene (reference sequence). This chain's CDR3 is CSARASGMNSYNEQFF. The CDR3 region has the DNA TGCAGTGCTAGGGCTAGCGGGATGAATTCCTACAATGAGCAGTTCTTC.

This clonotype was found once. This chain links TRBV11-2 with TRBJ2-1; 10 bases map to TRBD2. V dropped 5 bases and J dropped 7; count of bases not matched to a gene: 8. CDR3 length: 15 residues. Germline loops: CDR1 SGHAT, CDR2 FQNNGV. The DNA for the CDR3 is TGTGCCAGCAGCCCACCGGGACTAGCGTTAAATGAGCAGTTCTTC. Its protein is CASSPPGLALNEQFF.

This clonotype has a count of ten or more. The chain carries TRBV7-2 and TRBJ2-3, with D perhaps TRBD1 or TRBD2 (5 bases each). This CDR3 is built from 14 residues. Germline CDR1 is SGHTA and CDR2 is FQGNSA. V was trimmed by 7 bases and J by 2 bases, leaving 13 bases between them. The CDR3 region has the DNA TGTGCCAGCACCTTCGGGGCCTTCACAGATACGCAGTATTTT. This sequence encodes CASTFGAFTDTQYF.

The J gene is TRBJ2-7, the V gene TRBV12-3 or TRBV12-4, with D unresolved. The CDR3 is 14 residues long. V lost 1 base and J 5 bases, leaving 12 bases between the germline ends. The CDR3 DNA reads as TGTGCCAGCAGTTTAGGGCTGTTCCGGAACGAGCAGTACTTC. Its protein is CASSLGLFRNEQYF.

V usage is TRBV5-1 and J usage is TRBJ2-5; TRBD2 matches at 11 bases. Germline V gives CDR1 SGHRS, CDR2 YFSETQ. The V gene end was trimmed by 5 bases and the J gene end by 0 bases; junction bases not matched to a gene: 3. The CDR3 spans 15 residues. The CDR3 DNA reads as TGCGCCAGCAGTTCGACTAGCGGGAACCAAGAGACCCAGTACTTC. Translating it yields CASSSTSGNQETQYF. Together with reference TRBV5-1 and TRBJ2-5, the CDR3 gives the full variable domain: KAGVTQTPRYLIKTRGQQVTLSCSPISGHRSVSWYQQTPGQGLQFLFEYFSETQRNKGNFPGRFSGRQFSNSRSEMNVSTLELGDSALYLCASSSTSGNQETQYFGPGTRLLVL.

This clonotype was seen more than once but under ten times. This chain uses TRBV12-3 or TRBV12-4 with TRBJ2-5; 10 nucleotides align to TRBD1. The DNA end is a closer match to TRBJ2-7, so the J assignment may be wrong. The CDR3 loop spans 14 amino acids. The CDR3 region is CASSWGDRGYEQYF. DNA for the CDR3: TGTGCCAGCAGCTGGGGGGACAGGGGATACGAGCAGTACTTC.

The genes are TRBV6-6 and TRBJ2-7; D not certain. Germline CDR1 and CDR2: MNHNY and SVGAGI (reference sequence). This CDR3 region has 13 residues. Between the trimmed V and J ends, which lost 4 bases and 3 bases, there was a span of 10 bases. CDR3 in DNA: TGTGCCAGCAGTTCCTCGAGCGACTACGAGCAGTACTTC. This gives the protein CASSSSSDYEQYF.

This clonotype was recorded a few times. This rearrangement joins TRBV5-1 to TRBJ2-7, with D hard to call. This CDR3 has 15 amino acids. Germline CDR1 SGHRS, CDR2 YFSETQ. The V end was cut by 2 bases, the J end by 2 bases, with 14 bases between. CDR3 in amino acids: CASSFRADPTYEQYF. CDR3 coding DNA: TGCGCCAGCAGCTTTAGGGCAGATCCCACCTACGAGCAGTACTTC.

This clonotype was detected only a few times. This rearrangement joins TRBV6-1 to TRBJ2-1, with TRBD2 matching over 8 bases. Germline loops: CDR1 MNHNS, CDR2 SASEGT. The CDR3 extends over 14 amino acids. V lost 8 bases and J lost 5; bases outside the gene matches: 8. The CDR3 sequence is CASSRGGSNNEQFF. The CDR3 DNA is TGTGCCAGCTCCCGGGGGGGCTCGAACAATGAGCAGTTCTTC.

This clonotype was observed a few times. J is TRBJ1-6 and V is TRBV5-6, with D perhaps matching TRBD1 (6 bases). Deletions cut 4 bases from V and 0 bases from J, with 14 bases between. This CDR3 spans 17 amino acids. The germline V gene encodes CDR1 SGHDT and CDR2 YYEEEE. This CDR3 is CASSPDRSSSYNSPLHF. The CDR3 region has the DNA TGTGCCAGCAGCCCCGACAGGTCGAGCTCCTATAATTCACCCCTCCACTTT.

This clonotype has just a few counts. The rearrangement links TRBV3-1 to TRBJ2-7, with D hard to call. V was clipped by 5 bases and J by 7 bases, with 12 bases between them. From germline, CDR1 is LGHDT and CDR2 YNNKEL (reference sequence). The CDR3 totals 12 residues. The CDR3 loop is CASSAPRGEQYF. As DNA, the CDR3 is TGTGCCAGCAGCGCACCACGTGGAGAGCAGTACTTC.

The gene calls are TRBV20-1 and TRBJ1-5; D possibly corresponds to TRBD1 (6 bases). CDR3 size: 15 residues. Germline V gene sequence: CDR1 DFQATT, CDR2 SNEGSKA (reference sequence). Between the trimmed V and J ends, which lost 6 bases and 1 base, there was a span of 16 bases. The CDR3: CSALGGQVSNQPQHF. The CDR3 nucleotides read TGCAGTGCCCTGGGGGGGCAGGTGAGCAATCAGCCCCAGCATTTT.

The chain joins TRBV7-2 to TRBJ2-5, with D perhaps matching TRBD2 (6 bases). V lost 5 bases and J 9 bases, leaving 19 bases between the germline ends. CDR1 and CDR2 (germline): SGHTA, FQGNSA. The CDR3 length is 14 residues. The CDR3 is CASSRVVLGEAQYF. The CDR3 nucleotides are TGTGCCAGCAGCCGTGTAGTGCTGGGGGAGGCCCAGTACTTC.

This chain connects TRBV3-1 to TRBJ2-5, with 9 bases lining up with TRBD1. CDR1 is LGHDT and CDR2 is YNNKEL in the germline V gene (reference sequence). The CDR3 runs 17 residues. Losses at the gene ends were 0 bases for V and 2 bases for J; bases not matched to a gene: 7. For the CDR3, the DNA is TGTGCCAGCAGCCAAGAACAGGGGGCTAGGGGGCAAGAGACCCAGTACTTC. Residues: CASSQEQGARGQETQYF.

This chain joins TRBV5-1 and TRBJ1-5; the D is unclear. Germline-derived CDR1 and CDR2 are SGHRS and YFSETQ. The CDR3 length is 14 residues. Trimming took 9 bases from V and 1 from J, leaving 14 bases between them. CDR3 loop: CAMLQRSSNQPQHF. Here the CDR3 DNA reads TGCGCCATGCTACAGAGATCGAGCAATCAGCCCCAGCATTTT. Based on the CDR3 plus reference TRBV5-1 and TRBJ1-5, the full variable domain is KAGVTQTPRYLIKTRGQQVTLSCSPISGHRSVSWYQQTPGQGLQFLFEYFSETQRNKGNFPGRFSGRQFSNSRSEMNVSTLELGDSALYLCAMLQRSSNQPQHFGDGTRLSIL.

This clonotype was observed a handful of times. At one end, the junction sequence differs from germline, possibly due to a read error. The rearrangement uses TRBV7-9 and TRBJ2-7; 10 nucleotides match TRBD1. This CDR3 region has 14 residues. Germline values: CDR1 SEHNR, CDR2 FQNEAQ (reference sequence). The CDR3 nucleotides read TGTGCCCGCAGCTCGGGACAGGGGCCCTACGAGCAGTACTTC. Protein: CARSSGQGPYEQYF.

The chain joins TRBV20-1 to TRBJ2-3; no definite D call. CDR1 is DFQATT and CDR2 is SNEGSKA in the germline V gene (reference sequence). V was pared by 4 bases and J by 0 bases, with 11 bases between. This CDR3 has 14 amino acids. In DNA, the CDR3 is TGCAGTGCTAAGTGGGCACGGAGCACAGATACGCAGTATTTT. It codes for CSAKWARSTDTQYF.

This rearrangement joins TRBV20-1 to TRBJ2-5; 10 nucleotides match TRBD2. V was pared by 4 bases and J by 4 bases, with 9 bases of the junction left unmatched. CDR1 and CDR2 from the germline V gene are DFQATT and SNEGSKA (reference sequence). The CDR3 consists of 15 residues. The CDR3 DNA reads TGCAGTGCTAACTCCGCCGCTAGCGGGGGAGAGACCCAGTACTTC. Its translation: CSANSAASGGETQYF.

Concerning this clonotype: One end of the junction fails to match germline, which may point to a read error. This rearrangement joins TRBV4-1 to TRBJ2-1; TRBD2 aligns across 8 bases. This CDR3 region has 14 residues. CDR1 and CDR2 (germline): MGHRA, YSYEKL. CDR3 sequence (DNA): TGCGCCAGCAGCATAGTAGCGGGGAGGGAGGTACAGTGCTTC. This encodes CASSIVAGREVQCF.

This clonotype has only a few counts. CDR3 in DNA: TGTGCCAGCAGTTTAGCTCTCGTCGGCTATGGCTACACCTTC. It codes for CASSLALVGYGYTF. The rearrangement links TRBV12-3 or TRBV12-4 to TRBJ1-2; D gene uncertain. This CDR3 region has 14 residues. Trimming cost V 0 bases and J 4 bases, with 9 bases left between them.

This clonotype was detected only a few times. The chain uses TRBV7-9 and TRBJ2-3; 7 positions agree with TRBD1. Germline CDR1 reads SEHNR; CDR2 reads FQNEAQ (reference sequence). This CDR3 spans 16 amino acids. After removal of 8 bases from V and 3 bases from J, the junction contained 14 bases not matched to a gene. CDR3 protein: CASLPDRVVSTDTQYF. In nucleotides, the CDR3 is TGTGCCAGCCTGCCCGACAGGGTCGTTAGTACAGATACGCAGTATTTT.